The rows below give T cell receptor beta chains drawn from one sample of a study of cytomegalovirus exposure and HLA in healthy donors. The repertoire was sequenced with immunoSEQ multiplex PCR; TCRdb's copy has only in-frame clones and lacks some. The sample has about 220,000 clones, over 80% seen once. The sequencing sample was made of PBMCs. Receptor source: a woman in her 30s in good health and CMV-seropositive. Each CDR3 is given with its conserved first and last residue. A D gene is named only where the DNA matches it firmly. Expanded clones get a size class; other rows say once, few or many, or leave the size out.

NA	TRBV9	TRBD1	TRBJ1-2	CASSGTDRGPENGYTF	TGTGCCAGCAGCGGGACGGACAGGGGTCCGGAGAATGGCTACACCTTC
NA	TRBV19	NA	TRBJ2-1	CASSPSGNEQFF	TGTGCCAGTAGTCCCAGCGGCAATGAGCAGTTCTTC
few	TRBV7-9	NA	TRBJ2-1	CASSRGSDSWEQFF	TGTGCCAGCAGCCGGGGGTCCGACTCCTGGGAGCAGTTCTTC
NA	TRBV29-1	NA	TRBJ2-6	CSAPLRESPFDSGANVLTF	TGCAGCGCCCCGCTCCGGGAGTCCCCATTCGACTCTGGGGCCAACGTCCTGACTTTC
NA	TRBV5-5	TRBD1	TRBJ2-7	CASSLGQGMVTYEQYF	TGTGCCAGCAGCTTGGGACAGGGAATGGTCACCTACGAGCAGTACTTC
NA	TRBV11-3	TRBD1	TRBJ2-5	CASSSGQEPQETQYF	TGTGCCAGCAGCTCCGGACAGGAGCCCCAAGAGACCCAGTACTTC
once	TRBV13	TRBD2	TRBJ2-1	CASSSGLSNNEQFF	TGTGCCAGCAGCTCGGGACTATCTAACAATGAGCAGTTCTTC
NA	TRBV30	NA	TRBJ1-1	CAWAPLTEAFF	TGTGCCTGGGCCCCCCTAACTGAAGCTTTCTTT
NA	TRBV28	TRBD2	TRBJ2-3	CATLKRESTDTQYF	TGTGCCACCTTAAAGCGGGAATCAACAGATACGCAGTATTTT
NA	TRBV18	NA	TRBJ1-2	CASSPMREANYGYTF	TGTGCCAGCTCACCAATGAGGGAGGCTAACTATGGCTACACCTTC
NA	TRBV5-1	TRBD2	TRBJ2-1	CASSRGLAGVQEQFF	TGCGCCAGCAGCCGGGGACTAGCGGGGGTTCAAGAGCAGTTCTTC
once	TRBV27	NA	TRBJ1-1	CASSRYRDVNTEAFF	TGTGCCAGCAGTCGATACAGGGATGTGAACACTGAAGCTTTCTTT
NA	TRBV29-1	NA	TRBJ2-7	CSVEGWGAYEQYF	TGCAGCGTTGAAGGGTGGGGGGCCTACGAGCAGTACTTC
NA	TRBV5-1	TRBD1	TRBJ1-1	CASSRKQGPLNTEAFF	TGCGCCAGCAGCCGAAAACAGGGGCCCCTGAACACTGAAGCTTTCTTT
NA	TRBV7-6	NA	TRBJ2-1	CASSGRDSYNEQFF	TGTGCCAGCAGCGGCCGGGACTCCTACAATGAGCAGTTCTTC
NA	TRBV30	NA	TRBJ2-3	CAWNQSPDTQYF	TGTGCCTGGAACCAGAGTCCAGATACGCAGTATTTT
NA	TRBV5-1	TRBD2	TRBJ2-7	CASSFTGTSGSYEQYF	TGCGCCAGCAGTTTTACCGGGACTAGCGGGAGCTACGAGCAGTACTTC
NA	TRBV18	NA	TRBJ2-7	CASSSARSGTYEQYF	TGTGCCAGCTCAAGTGCCAGATCCGGGACCTACGAGCAGTACTTC
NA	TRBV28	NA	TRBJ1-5	CASSFDRHNQPQHF	TGTGCCAGCAGTTTTGACAGGCACAATCAGCCCCAGCATTTT
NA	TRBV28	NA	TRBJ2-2	CASSFQFPTGELFF	TGTGCCAGCAGTTTCCAGTTTCCCACCGGGGAGCTGTTTTTT
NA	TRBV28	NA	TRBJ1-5	CASSLGGGSNQPQHF	TGTGCCAGCAGTTTGGGTGGGGGGAGCAATCAGCCCCAGCATTTT
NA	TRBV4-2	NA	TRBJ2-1	CASSQETNEQFF	TGTGCCAGCAGCCAAGAGACCAATGAGCAGTTCTTC
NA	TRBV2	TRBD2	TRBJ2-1	CASSEAGGTNEQFF	TGTGCCAGCAGTGAGGCGGGAGGGACGAATGAGCAGTTCTTC
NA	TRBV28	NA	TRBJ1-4	CASGNRKRKLFF	TGTGCCAGCGGCAACCGGAAACGAAAACTGTTTTTT